This T cell receptor beta chain is drawn from a study of T cells after yellow fever vaccination. Study-wide background: Sorting of the EM, EMRA, CM and Tscm memory subsets was carried out using CD3, CD45RA, CCR7 and CD95. The authors prepared low-cell-number fractions using SMART-Seq v4 Ultra Low Input. Findings and limits, study-wide: A small share of clonotypes appeared in both CD4 and CD8 compartments. Abundant clonotypes (contaminants from the bulk population) could be present in FACS-sorted repertoires.

TCRdb reanalysed the 5' RACE reads using MiXCR and keeps one entry per CDR3 protein. The repertoire holds 20,000 to 25,000 distinct CDR3 sequences, with around 5% as singletons. The length of the CDR3 is 16 residues. J lost 3 bases, V lost 4 bases, and 4 bases had no gene match. The germline CDR1 and CDR2 sequences are SGHRS and YFSETQ. This clonotype was observed at least ten times. Sequenced material: PBMCs, either bulk or a sorted T-cell subset (CD4+, CD8+, memory, or dextramer-sorted; not recorded which), taken around 45 days after the first yellow fever vaccination. The chain couples TRBV5-1 to TRBJ2-2, with 12 bases identical to TRBD2. The receptor comes from a man between 18 and 35 years old who received the YFV17D yellow fever vaccine. CDR3 DNA: TGCGCCAGCAGCCCCAGACTAGCGGGGGACACCGGGGAGCTGTTTTTT. Residues: CASSPRLAGDTGELFF.